Here is one T cell receptor beta chain with its context. What it binds is unknown. This sample was included in a study of T cells in pancreatic ductal adenocarcinoma. Study-level findings and limits: This surgical cohort overrepresents the minority presenting with early-stage disease.

No neoadjuvant therapy was given to the selected pancreatic ductal adenocarcinoma patients before their surgery. Produced via immunoSEQ multiplex PCR; TCRdb's table is partial and in-frame only. The sample comprises around 94,000 clones, 90% to 95% of which are singletons, and less than 4% rests with the top ten. Sequencing used PBMCs. This clonotype was obtained from a human donor with pancreatic ductal adenocarcinoma.

The CDR3 region has the DNA TGTGCCAGCTCATCTTTTGAGGGTTTGGCCGGGGAGCTGTTTTTT. It is translated as CASSSFEGLAGELFF. This chain uses TRBV18 with TRBJ2-2, with TRBD2 as a possible D gene (5 bases). CDR3 length equals 15 residues. Trimming cost V 5 bases and J 6 bases, with 16 bases left between them. From germline, CDR1 is KGHSH and CDR2 LQKENI.